This T cell receptor beta chain emerged from a study of blood T cell repertoires in COVID-19. Sequencing used immunoSEQ multiplex PCR; TCRdb keeps in-frame clones, though not all of them. This table holds about 98,000 clones, approximately 89% found once. The source of this sequence is a man aged 50 to 59 with acute or convalescent COVID-19. Material for sequencing was peripheral blood.

The CDR3 DNA follows: TGTGCCAGCAGCCCCCGGAAAGGGAGCTATGGCTACACCTTC. As protein: CASSPRKGSYGYTF. J is TRBJ1-2 and V is TRBV7-8, with no clear D. The CDR3 consists of 14 residues. CDR1 SGHVS and CDR2 FQNEAQ come from the germline V gene. Between the trimmed V and J ends, which lost 5 bases and 4 bases, there was a span of 14 bases.